The entry below gives a single T cell receptor (beta chain) sequence along with its context. Antigen specificity is unknown. The sample belongs to a study of cytomegalovirus exposure and HLA in healthy donors. General observations from the study: In an earlier analysis, about 90% or about 30%: the productive usage of most TCR beta V segments.

In the PCR, 60 Vbeta and 13 Jbeta primers were used. Only in-frame clones appear in the TCRdb table, and some are missing; sequencing was by immunoSEQ multiplex PCR. The sample includes fewer than 150,000 clones, under 90% of them seen just once. The CDR3 extends over 14 amino acids. V lost 2 bases to trimming and J lost 9 bases, with 12 bases between them. Germline V gene lookup returns CDR1 SGHNT and CDR2 YYREEE (reference sequence). What was sequenced was PBMCs. This chain links TRBV5-4 with TRBJ1-6, with D unresolved. This clonotype was obtained from a woman younger than 30 in good health and CMV-seronegative. This CDR3 is CASSFGQMGSPLHF. The CDR3 DNA reads TGTGCCAGCAGCTTTGGGCAGATGGGTTCACCCCTCCACTTT.